The rows below give T cell receptor beta chains drawn from one sample of a study of OX40 agonist ivuxolimab in advanced cancers. Here immunoSEQ multiplex PCR was the method, and the copy in TCRdb shows in-frame clones only, minus some. The repertoire has approximately 30,000 clones, about 88% of them found once; the top ten carry approximately 33%. The sample here was CD4+ or CD8+ T cells sorted from blood, taken in a trial of the OX40 agonist ivuxolimab. These receptors were taken from an adult with an advanced solid tumor such as melanoma, head and neck, liver or kidney cancer. Each CDR3 is given with its conserved first and last residue. D genes are given only for firm matches. Not every row has a clone size; where given, it reads once, few, many or a size class.

TRBJ1-2	-	-	TRBV5-6	CASSLLDSTNYGYTF	TGTGCCAGCAGCTTGTTAGACAGTACTAACTATGGCTACACCTTC
TRBJ2-1	-	few	TRBV11-2	CACKEGGMNEQFF	TGTGCCTGCAAGGAGGGCGGTATGAATGAGCAGTTCTTC
TRBJ2-1	TRBD1	-	TRBV28	CASSPPPGQGLEQFF	TGTGCCAGCAGTCCACCACCGGGACAGGGACTTGAGCAGTTCTTC
TRBJ1-2	-	-	TRBV5-5	CASSLVAGDNYGYTF	TGTGCCAGCAGCTTGGTGGCAGGGGATAACTATGGCTACACCTTC
TRBJ2-2	TRBD1	few	TRBV19	CASSIDGTGGGELFF	TGTGCCAGTAGTATAGACGGGACAGGGGGCGGGGAGCTGTTTTTT
TRBJ1-5	-	-	TRBV27	CASSLSSSNQPQHF	TGTGCCAGCAGTTTATCGTCGAGCAATCAGCCCCAGCATTTT
TRBJ1-1	-	-	TRBV4-3	CASSQVTGRNTEAFF	TGCGCCAGCAGCCAAGTGACCGGGAGGAACACTGAAGCTTTCTTT
TRBJ1-5	TRBD1	-	TRBV19	CASNYRGGQPQHF	TGTGCCAGTAATTACAGGGGCGGGCAGCCCCAGCATTTT
TRBJ1-2	-	-	TRBV4-3	CASSQVVRVPNYGYTF	TGCGCCAGCAGCCAAGTTGTAAGGGTCCCTAACTATGGCTACACCTTC
TRBJ1-2	TRBD1	-	TRBV4-1	CASSQLGGDGYGYTF	TGCGCCAGCAGCCAACTAGGGGGCGACGGGTATGGCTACACCTTC
TRBJ1-1	TRBD1	-	TRBV27	CASRGPHTGGRTEAFF	TGTGCCAGCAGAGGCCCTCATACAGGGGGCCGGACTGAAGCTTTCTTT
TRBJ2-5	TRBD1	-	TRBV9	CASSPRTGLIQYF	TGTGCCAGCAGCCCTCGGACAGGGCTGATCCAGTACTTC
TRBJ2-5	-	-	TRBV29-1	CSVEDGDEETQYF	TGCAGCGTTGAAGATGGGGATGAAGAGACCCAGTACTTC
TRBJ2-7	TRBD1	-	TRBV28	CASSGTGGRSYEQYF	TGTGCCAGCAGTGGTACAGGGGGTAGGTCCTACGAGCAGTACTTC
TRBJ1-5	-	-	TRBV19	CASSIWGYSNQPQHF	TGTGCCAGTAGTATATGGGGGTATAGCAATCAGCCCCAGCATTTT
TRBJ2-1	-	-	TRBV9	CASSPPSNEQFF	TGTGCCAGCAGCCCGCCCAGCAATGAGCAGTTCTTC
TRBJ2-1	TRBD2	once	TRBV5-6	CASSLGLAGGHNEQFF	TGTGCCAGCAGCCTGGGACTAGCGGGAGGGCACAATGAGCAGTTCTTC
TRBJ2-7	-	-	TRBV6-6	CASSYSGGNYEQYF	TGTGCCAGCAGTTACTCCGGGGGCAACTACGAGCAGTACTTC
TRBJ1-1	-	-	TRBV5-1	CASSSHQGWTEAFF	TGCGCCAGCAGCTCGCATCAGGGTTGGACTGAAGCTTTCTTT
TRBJ1-5	-	-	TRBV9	CASSVGVSNQPQHF	TGTGCCAGCAGCGTAGGAGTTAGCAATCAGCCCCAGCATTTT
TRBJ2-7	-	-	TRBV6-6	CASSYSRSSYEQYF	TGTGCCAGCAGTTACTCGAGGAGCTCCTACGAGCAGTACTTC
TRBJ2-2	-	-	TRBV25-1	CASSESTFGELFF	TGTGCCAGCAGTGAGTCTACCTTTGGGGAGCTGTTTTTT
TRBJ2-7	-	-	TRBV28	CASSLGSEQYF	TGTGCCAGCAGTTTGGGGTCCGAGCAGTACTTC
TRBJ2-3	TRBD2	-	TRBV29-1	CSVTSGSTDTQYF	TGCAGCGTGACTAGCGGTAGCACAGATACGCAGTATTTT
TRBJ2-7	TRBD2	-	TRBV28	CASRRGLAGNYEQYF	TGTGCCAGCAGAAGGGGACTAGCGGGGAACTACGAGCAGTACTTC
TRBJ2-7	-	-	TRBV5-1	CASSSGGEQYF	TGCGCCAGCAGCAGCGGAGGAGAGCAGTACTTC
TRBJ1-3	-	few	TRBV9	CASSADGSVSGNTIYF	TGTGCCAGCAGCGCTGACGGTTCAGTCTCTGGAAACACCATATATTTT
TRBJ2-7	-	-	TRBV6-1	CASSGRDGYSYEQYF	TGTGCCAGCAGTGGTCGGGACGGCTACTCCTACGAGCAGTACTTC
TRBJ2-3	TRBD2	-	TRBV6-5	CASSYGSSGTQYF	TGTGCCAGCAGTTACGGTTCTAGCGGTACGCAGTATTTT